Below, 10 T cell receptor beta chains from the same sample are listed, as sequenced in a study of blood T cell repertoires in COVID-19 (TCRdb year 2020). Library preparation used the immunoSEQ multiplex PCR assay. Not all clones reach the TCRdb copy of this immuneACCESS table, which keeps in-frame sequences only. Checked studies attribute under half of the gap to unresolved V genes and leave the rest unexplained. This sample lists some 80,000 clones; around 84% were detected once. The top ten constitute 12% of the sample. The sequenced sample was peripheral blood. These receptors all come from a human donor in a cohort sampled during active COVID-19.

The chain combines TRBV5-1 with TRBJ1-2, with 9 bases fitting TRBD1. Unmatched junction bases numbered 5, after V lost 4 bases and J lost 4 bases. This CDR3 has 14 amino acids. Germline V lookup: CDR1 SGHRS, CDR2 YFSETQ. DNA of the CDR3: TGCGCCAGCAGCCCGGAACAGGGGGCCTATGGCTACACCTTC. Its translation is CASSPEQGAYGYTF.

This chain connects TRBV7-9 to TRBJ1-1; tentatively, D is TRBD1 (5 bases). This CDR3 spans 13 amino acids. V lost 3 bases to trimming and J lost 8 bases, with 13 bases between them. The germline V gene encodes CDR1 SEHNR and CDR2 FQNEAQ (reference sequence). CDR3 protein: CASSFLQGREAFF. CDR3 in DNA: TGTGCCAGCAGCTTCCTGCAGGGAAGGGAAGCTTTCTTT.

The chain carries TRBV2 and TRBJ2-7, with 8 bases matching TRBD2. The V and J ends lost 7 bases and 4 bases, in that order; junction bases with no gene match: 9. The CDR3 covers 14 residues. Germline values: CDR1 SNHLY, CDR2 FYNNEI. CDR3 amino acids: CASTEQLAEYEQYF. The DNA of the CDR3 is TGTGCCAGCACCGAGCAACTAGCGGAATACGAGCAGTACTTC.

This chain joins TRBV14 and TRBJ2-1; the D gene is possibly TRBD2 (6 bases). This CDR3 has 15 amino acids. Trimming shortened V by 4 bases and J by 6 bases, and 16 bases separated the two germline ends. Germline V lookup: CDR1 SGHDN, CDR2 FVKESK. CDR3 sequence reads: CASSPLGGAANEQFF. For the CDR3, the DNA is TGTGCCAGCAGCCCGCTGGGGGGAGCCGCCAATGAGCAGTTCTTC.

This chain connects TRBV25-1 to TRBJ2-7; 10 bases agree with TRBD2. J gave up 7 bases and V 4 bases, and 10 bases lay outside the gene matches. The germline V gene encodes CDR1 MGHDK and CDR2 SYGVNS. There are 15 residues in the CDR3. The CDR3 coding sequence is TGTGCCAGCAGTGCGCACCCGGGACTAGCGTCAGAGCAGTACTTC. This codes for CASSAHPGLASEQYF.

The chain has TRBV5-5 and TRBJ1-2; TRBD1 aligns across 7 bases. V lost 5 bases, J lost 4 bases, and 5 bases stayed unmatched. The CDR3 length is 13 residues. Germline lookup yields CDR1 SGHKS and CDR2 YYEKEE (reference sequence). The CDR3 spells CASSGGGGYGYTF. The CDR3 DNA reads as TGTGCCAGCAGTGGAGGGGGCGGCTATGGCTACACCTTC.

This clone was detected a few times. The V and J genes are TRBV7-2 and TRBJ1-1, with D perhaps matching TRBD1 (6 bases). V lost 6 bases and J lost 4, with 15 bases in between. The length of the CDR3 is 14 residues. Looked up from germline, CDR1 is SGHTA and CDR2 is FQGNSA. Here the CDR3 reads CASSLQGSGTEAFF. CDR3 DNA: TGTGCCAGCAGTCTACAGGGAAGCGGCACTGAAGCTTTCTTT.

This clone was recorded only once. The CDR3 region has the DNA TGTGCCAGCAGTGACACAGGGCTCAATAGCAATCAGCCCCAGCATTTT. Its translation: CASSDTGLNSNQPQHF. The chain is built from TRBV6-1 and TRBJ1-5, with D possibly being TRBD1 (6 bases). Trimming left V 3 bases short and J 0 bases short, with 12 bases between. Germline CDR1 MNHNS, CDR2 SASEGT. The CDR3 sequence is 16 residues long.

V gene TRBV5-1 combines with J gene TRBJ2-6, with 16 bases matching TRBD2. Germline V CDR1 and CDR2: SGHRS, YFSETQ. After removal of 4 bases from V and 1 base from J, the junction contained 8 bases not matched to a gene. The CDR3 consists of 20 residues. Written as DNA, the CDR3 is TGCGCCAGCAGCCCTGGGACTAGCGGGAGGGGCCTATCTGGGGCCAACGTCCTGACTTTC. This translates into CASSPGTSGRGLSGANVLTF.

The chain couples TRBV5-1 to TRBJ2-1, with 11 bases matching TRBD2. Germline lookup yields CDR1 SGHRS and CDR2 YFSETQ. This CDR3 is 14 amino acids long. The junction had 7 bases not matched to a gene; V was cut back by 7 bases and J by 7 bases. The CDR3 is CASGALAGVNEQFF. In DNA form, the CDR3 reads TGCGCCAGCGGAGCACTAGCGGGAGTGAATGAGCAGTTCTTC.